The clone carrying this T cell receptor beta chain was counted a few times. The target antigen is unknown. Treatment in this sample: approximately 11-day PBMC culture with coronavirus spike peptide pools or control peptides (ViraFEST assay). With the Oncomine TCR Beta short-read assay, DNA from cultured CD4+ T cells was sequenced. It was from cultured CD4+ T cells that genomic DNA was extracted. TCRdb fed the PCR reads into MiXCR, producing one record per CDR3 protein. The sample holds roughly 23,000 distinct CDR3 sequences, 44% seen once. The data derive from a study of vaccination and CD4 T cells after COVID-19. Background on the study: Overlapping spike peptides of SARS-CoV-2, HCoV-NL63, HCoV-OC43 and HCoV-229E stimulated the cells. A CEFX pool, an HIV-1 Nef pool, or else no peptide went into the control cultures.

The CDR3 spans 13 residues. This TCR was recovered from a human donor who received a COVID-19 vaccine. The chain recombines TRBV21-1 with TRBJ1-5. TRBV21-1 constitutes a pseudogene. The specimen comprised CD4+ T cells from blood, cultured in vitro, sampled before SARS-CoV-2 vaccination. CDR3 residues: CASSPKDNQPQHF. The CDR3 bases are TGTGCCAGCAGCCCGAAGGACAATCAGCCCCAGCATTTT.